Below, 5 T cell receptor beta chains from the same sample are listed, as sequenced in a study of T-cell reconstitution after alpha-beta-depleted transplantation in children. As it was prepared, the TCRbeta library received unique molecular identifiers. One entry per CDR3 protein results from TCRdb running MiXCR on the PCR reads. The sample holds about 240,000 distinct CDR3 sequences, roughly 24% seen once. Sequenced here: PBMCs, sampled before TCRalphabeta/CD19-depleted stem cell transplant. The receptors were sampled from a girl aged 2-15 years with Fanconi anemia, due to receive a stem cell transplant.

This clonotype was counted many times. V usage is TRBV12-3 or TRBV12-4 and J usage is TRBJ2-7; no firm D call. The CDR3 sequence is 11 residues long. V was pared by 6 bases and J by 6 bases, with 9 bases between. The CDR3 sequence is CASSRSPEQYF. DNA of the CDR3: TGTGCCAGCAGCCGGTCCCCCGAGCAGTACTTC.

This clonotype was recorded at least ten times. The chain couples TRBV29-1 to TRBJ2-5; 9 bases are shared with TRBD1. V gave up 4 bases and J gave up 6 bases; unmatched junction bases: 9. The CDR3 is 14 amino acids. Germline CDR1 SQVTM, CDR2 ANQGSEA. CDR3 nucleotides: TGCAGCGTTGGGACGACAGGGGGGACAAAGACCCAGTACTTC. Protein: CSVGTTGGTKTQYF.

This clonotype was observed many times. The J gene is TRBJ2-7, the V gene TRBV12-3 or TRBV12-4, with 8 bases that match TRBD2. The CDR3 is 17 amino acids. V gave up 3 bases and J gave up 0 bases; unmatched junction bases: 10. The CDR3 loop is CASSFDGGGGTSYEQYF. The DNA of the CDR3 is TGTGCCAGCAGTTTCGACGGTGGCGGGGGGACCTCCTACGAGCAGTACTTC.

Ten or more counts support this clonotype. V and J are TRBV12-3 or TRBV12-4 and TRBJ2-7; TRBD1 aligns across 9 bases. CDR3 length equals 14 residues. V trimming: 6 bases; J trimming: 5 bases; junction bases outside the gene matches: 8. This chain's CDR3 is CASSPQGAVHEQYF. In DNA, the CDR3 is TGTGCCAGCAGCCCACAGGGGGCGGTCCACGAGCAGTACTTC.

Many counts were recorded for this clonotype. The rearrangement links TRBV20-1 to TRBJ2-1; 10 nucleotides line up with TRBD2. Trimming cost V 7 bases and J 2 bases; bases outside gene matches: 5. Germline CDR1 is DFQATT and CDR2 is SNEGSKA (reference sequence). The CDR3 runs to 14 residues. CDR3 in DNA: TGCAGTGTTACTAGCGGGGAAGCCTACAATGAGCAGTTCTTC. As protein: CSVTSGEAYNEQFF.